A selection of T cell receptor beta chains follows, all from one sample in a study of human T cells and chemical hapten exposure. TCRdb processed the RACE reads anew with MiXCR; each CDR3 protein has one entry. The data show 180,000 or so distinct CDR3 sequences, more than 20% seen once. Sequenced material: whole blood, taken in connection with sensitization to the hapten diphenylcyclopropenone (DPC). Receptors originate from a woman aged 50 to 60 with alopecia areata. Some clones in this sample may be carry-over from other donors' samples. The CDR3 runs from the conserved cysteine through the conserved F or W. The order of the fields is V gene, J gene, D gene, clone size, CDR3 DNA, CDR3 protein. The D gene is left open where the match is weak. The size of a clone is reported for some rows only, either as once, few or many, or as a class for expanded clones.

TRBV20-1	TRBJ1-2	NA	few	TGCAGTGCTAGAGATCTGGGACTGAACTATGGCTACACCTTC	CSARDLGLNYGYTF
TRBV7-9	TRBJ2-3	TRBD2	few	TGTGCCAGCAGCTCCGGACTAGCGGGAGGATGGACAGATACGCAGTATTTT	CASSSGLAGGWTDTQYF
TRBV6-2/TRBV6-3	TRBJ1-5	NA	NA	TGTGCCAGTTCCAGTCCACGCAATCAGCCCCAGCATTTT	CASSSPRNQPQHF
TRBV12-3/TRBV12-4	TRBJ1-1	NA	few	TGTGCCAGCAGGCGACAGGAGGCCACTGAAGCTTTCTTT	CASRRQEATEAFF
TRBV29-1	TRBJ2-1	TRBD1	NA	TGCAGCGCTGACAGGGGGGGCGGGGAGCAGTTCTTC	CSADRGGGEQFF
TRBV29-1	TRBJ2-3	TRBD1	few	TGCAGCGCCCGACAGGGTGTCCTCACAGATACGCAGTATTTT	CSARQGVLTDTQYF
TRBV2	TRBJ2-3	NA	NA	TGTGCCAGCAGTGACCCGACGGCTAGTGGCACAGATACGCAGTATTTT	CASSDPTASGTDTQYF
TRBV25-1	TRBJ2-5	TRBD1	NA	TGTGCCAGCAGTGAAGGGAGGACAGGGGGCCAAGAGACCCAGTACTTC	CASSEGRTGGQETQYF
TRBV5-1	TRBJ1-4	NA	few	TGCGCCAGCAGCTTTGACCCCCGAAAGGAAAAACTGTTTTTT	CASSFDPRKEKLFF
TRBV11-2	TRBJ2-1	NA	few	TGTGCCAGCAGCTTAGTGGCACTAGCAGCCTACAATGAGCAGTTCTTC	CASSLVALAAYNEQFF
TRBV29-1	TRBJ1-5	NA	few	TGCAGCGTTACCATGGGGGGCGGGTTTGATCAGCCCCAGCATTTT	CSVTMGGGFDQPQHF
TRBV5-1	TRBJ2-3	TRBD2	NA	TGCGCCAGCAGCTTGAAGGCGGGAGTAGCCACAGATACGCAGTATTTT	CASSLKAGVATDTQYF
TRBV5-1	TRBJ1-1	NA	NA	TGCGCCAGCAGCTTACTGAGGGGGGGAATGAACACTGAAGCTTTCTTT	CASSLLRGGMNTEAFF
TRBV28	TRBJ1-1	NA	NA	TGTGCCAGCAGTTTACGGAGGAACACTGAAGCTTTCTTT	CASSLRRNTEAFF
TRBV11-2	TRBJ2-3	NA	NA	TGTGCCAGCAGCTTAGCCAGGCCTAGCACAGATACGCAGTATTTT	CASSLARPSTDTQYF
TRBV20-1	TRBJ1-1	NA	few	TGCAGTGCTAACTTGGCAGGGGTCCGCAGTAGGACTGAAGCTTTCTTT	CSANLAGVRSRTEAFF
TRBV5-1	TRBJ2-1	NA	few	TGCGCCAGCAGCTTGTCACCCAACAATGAGCAGTTCTTC	CASSLSPNNEQFF
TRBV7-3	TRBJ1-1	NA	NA	TGTGCCAGCAGCTTATACATGAACACTGAAGCTTTCTTT	CASSLYMNTEAFF
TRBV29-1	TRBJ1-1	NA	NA	TGCAGCGTTGACATAGGGCACACTGAAGCTTTCTTT	CSVDIGHTEAFF
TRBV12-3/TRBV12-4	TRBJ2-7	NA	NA	TGTGCCAGCAGTTCGTATCCTAGGGGTGGGACCTACGAGCAGTACTTC	CASSSYPRGGTYEQYF
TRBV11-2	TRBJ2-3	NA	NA	TGTGCCAGCAGCTTAGATCTGGCAGGGACGGATACGCAGTATTTT	CASSLDLAGTDTQYF
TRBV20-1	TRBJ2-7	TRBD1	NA	TGCAGTGCCTTCGAGGGGTCCGGGACAGTCACCTACGAGCAGTACTTC	CSAFEGSGTVTYEQYF
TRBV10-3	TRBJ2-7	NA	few	TGTGCCATCAGTGAGTCTGGCCCACGCTACGAGCAGTACTTC	CAISESGPRYEQYF
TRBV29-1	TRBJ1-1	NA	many	TGCAGCGTTAAAAGGGGTAGGAACACTGAAGCTTTCTTT	CSVKRGRNTEAFF
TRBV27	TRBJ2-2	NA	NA	TGTGCCAGCAGTTTAAGTCTTTTCCGGGACACCGGGGAGCTGTTTTTT	CASSLSLFRDTGELFF
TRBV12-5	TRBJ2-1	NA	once	TGTGCTAGTGGCAAAACCCCCCGGGACACCTACAATGAGCAGTTCTTC	CASGKTPRDTYNEQFF
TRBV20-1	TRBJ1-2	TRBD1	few	TGCAGTGCTATTCCTCTCACAACAGGGGCTGGCTACACCTTC	CSAIPLTTGAGYTF
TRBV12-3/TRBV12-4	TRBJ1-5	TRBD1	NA	TGTGCCAGCAGTACAGGGGTCGGCCAGCCCCAGCATTTT	CASSTGVGQPQHF
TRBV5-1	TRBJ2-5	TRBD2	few	TGCGCCAGCAGTAGCGGGCCAGAAGAGACCCAGTACTTC	CASSSGPEETQYF
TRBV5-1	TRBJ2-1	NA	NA	TGCGCCAGCAGCCTGGAGGCGGTTTACAATGAGCAGTTCTTC	CASSLEAVYNEQFF
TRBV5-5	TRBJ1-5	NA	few	TGTGCCAGCAGCCCCCTGATCCCCCGGGCTGGCAATCAGCCCCAGCATTTT	CASSPLIPRAGNQPQHF
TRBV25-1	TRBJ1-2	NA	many	TGTGCCAGCAGTGATGGGTATGGCTACACCTTC	CASSDGYGYTF
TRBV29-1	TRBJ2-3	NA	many	TGCAGCGCCAGACCCACCCCGATCCCAGATACGCAGTATTTT	CSARPTPIPDTQYF
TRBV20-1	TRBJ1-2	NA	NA	TGCAGTGCTAGAGATGGGGGGCGCGTCTATGGCTACACCTTC	CSARDGGRVYGYTF
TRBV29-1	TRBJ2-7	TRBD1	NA	TGCAGTGCTACTCAGGGGGCAGAGCAGTACTTC	CSATQGAEQYF
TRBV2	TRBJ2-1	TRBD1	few	TGTGCCAGCAGTAGGACAGGGGGGAACAATGAGCAGTTCTTC	CASSRTGGNNEQFF
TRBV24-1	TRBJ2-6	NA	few	TGTGCCACCAGTCGTACTGGGGCCAACGTCCTGACTTTC	CATSRTGANVLTF
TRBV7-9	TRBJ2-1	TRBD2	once	TGTGCCAGCAGCCCCAGGCCTAGCGGGAAAAGATCCTACAATGAGCAGTTCTTC	CASSPRPSGKRSYNEQFF
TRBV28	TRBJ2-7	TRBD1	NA	TGTGCCAGCAGTAAATGGACAGGGGCCAACGAGCAGTACTTC	CASSKWTGANEQYF
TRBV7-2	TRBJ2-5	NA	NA	TGTGCCAGCAGCTTAGAAGTCCTGGCGGGGAGAGGAGTAGAGACCCAGTACTTC	CASSLEVLAGRGVETQYF
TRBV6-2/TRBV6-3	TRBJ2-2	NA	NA	TGTGCCAGCAGCCCCCTTGATCGAACGAACACCGGGGAGCTGTTTTTT	CASSPLDRTNTGELFF
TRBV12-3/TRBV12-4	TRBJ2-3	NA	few	TGTGCCAACCAGGACCGGGCGGATACGCAGTATTTT	CANQDRADTQYF
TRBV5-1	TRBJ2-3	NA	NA	TGCGCCAGCAGCTTGGTCGGGGACTCCACAGATACGCAGTATTTT	CASSLVGDSTDTQYF
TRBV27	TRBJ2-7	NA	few	TGTGCCAGCACCTTGCAGCGGGCCATTTCCTACGAGCAGTACTTC	CASTLQRAISYEQYF
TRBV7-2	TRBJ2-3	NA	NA	TGTGCCAGCAGCCGGGACACCAGCGGGGATACGCAGTATTTT	CASSRDTSGDTQYF
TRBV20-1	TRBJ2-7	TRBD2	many	TGCAGTGCCCCTGTACGACTAGCGACGAACTACGAGCAGTACTTC	CSAPVRLATNYEQYF
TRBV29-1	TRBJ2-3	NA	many	TGCAGCGTATCCCTTGTCGGCGGTGCAGATACGCAGTATTTT	CSVSLVGGADTQYF
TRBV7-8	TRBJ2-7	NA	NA	TGTGCCAGCAGCTCCCGGGTGGGGCCCTACGAGCAGTACTTC	CASSSRVGPYEQYF
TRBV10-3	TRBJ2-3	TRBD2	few	TGTGCCATCAGCCCCGAACTAGCGGGCAAAGATACGCAGTATTTT	CAISPELAGKDTQYF
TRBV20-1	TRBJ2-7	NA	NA	TGCAGTGCTAACCGGGACGCCAACCGGGGCGAGCAGTACTTC	CSANRDANRGEQYF
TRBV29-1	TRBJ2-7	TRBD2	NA	TGCAGCGTTGAAGAGGGCGGGAGGCACTACGAGCAGTACTTC	CSVEEGGRHYEQYF
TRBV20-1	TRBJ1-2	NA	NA	TGCAGTGCTAGCCTTGACACCTCCTATGGCTACACCTTC	CSASLDTSYGYTF
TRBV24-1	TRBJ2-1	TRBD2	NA	TGTGCCACCAGTGATTTGGGGTTCCTAGCGGGAGGCCCCTCCTCCAATGAGCAGTTCTTC	CATSDLGFLAGGPSSNEQFF
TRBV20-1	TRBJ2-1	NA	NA	TGCAGTGCTAGACCTAGCCATACAGTGGGCAATGAGCAGTTCTTC	CSARPSHTVGNEQFF
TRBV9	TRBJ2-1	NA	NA	TGTGCCAGCAGCGTAGACCCCCGGTCAGAGCAGTTCTTC	CASSVDPRSEQFF
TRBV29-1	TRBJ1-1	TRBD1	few	TGCAGCGTTCTACCGCAGGGGGCGCGGAACACTGAAGCTTTCTTT	CSVLPQGARNTEAFF
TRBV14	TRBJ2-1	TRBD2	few	TGTGCCAGCAGCCGTATCTTGACTAGCGCCTATGAGCAGTTCTTC	CASSRILTSAYEQFF